A selection of T cell receptor beta chains follows, all from one sample in a study of cytomegalovirus exposure and HLA in healthy donors. The method was immunoSEQ multiplex PCR; TCRdb's version includes in-frame clones alone and lacks a portion of them. This sample has over 150,000 clones, with 75% to 85% found just once. Sequenced sample: PBMCs. These receptors were taken from a woman aged 25-40 years in good health and CMV-seropositive. The CDR3 runs from the conserved cysteine through the conserved F or W. D genes are given only for firm matches. The listing skips clone size in some rows; elsewhere it reads once, few, many or a size class.

TGTGCCAGCAGCTTAGTGCCAGAAGGGGCTAATGAAAAACTGTTTTTT | CASSLVPEGANEKLFF | . | TRBJ1-4 | few | TRBV11-2
TGTGCCAGCAGTTTAGGACTAGCGGGAGGCATTGAGCAGTTCTTC | CASSLGLAGGIEQFF | TRBD2 | TRBJ2-1 | . | TRBV27
TGTGCCAGCAGTTTAGTTCAGGGTAATGCCTACGAGCAGTACTTC | CASSLVQGNAYEQYF | . | TRBJ2-7 | . | TRBV28
TGTGCCAGCAGGCAGCAAGAGACCCAGTACTTC | CASRQQETQYF | . | TRBJ2-5 | once | TRBV28
TGTGCCATCAGCGGGACTTCGGGCGAGCAGTACTTC | CAISGTSGEQYF | . | TRBJ2-7 | . | TRBV10-3
TGCAGCGTTGAGTCGATAGCAACCGGGGAGCTGTTTTTT | CSVESIATGELFF | . | TRBJ2-2 | . | TRBV29-1
TGTGCTAGTGGTTTGGTGACAGGGGTCTCCTACGAGCAGTACTTC | CASGLVTGVSYEQYF | TRBD1 | TRBJ2-7 | . | TRBV12-5
TGCAGTGCCCTCCTAGTGGATACGCAGTATTTT | CSALLVDTQYF | . | TRBJ2-3 | few | TRBV20-1
TGTGCCAGCAGGGCCTCATTCATGAACACTGAAGCTTTCTTT | CASRASFMNTEAFF | . | TRBJ1-1 | . | TRBV28
TGTGCCAGCAGACCGGGACAGGGGGCAAGGGAGCAGTACTTC | CASRPGQGAREQYF | TRBD1 | TRBJ2-7 | . | TRBV6-1
TGTGCCAGCTCACTAGGACAGGGAGGGGACACAGATACGCAGTATTTT | CASSLGQGGDTDTQYF | . | TRBJ2-3 | . | TRBV18
TGTGCCTGGAGTGTTTCCAGGTCAGGGACTGAAGCTTTCTTT | CAWSVSRSGTEAFF | . | TRBJ1-1 | once | TRBV30
TGTGCCAGCAGTTGGCCGGGACATACCTCCTACGAGCAGTACTTC | CASSWPGHTSYEQYF | . | TRBJ2-7 | . | TRBV7-8
TGTGCCAGCAGTTACCGAGCAGGGAAGGATCAGCCCCAGCATTTT | CASSYRAGKDQPQHF | . | TRBJ1-5 | . | TRBV6-5
TGTGCCAGCAGCGGTACAGGTGGCTCCTACAATGAGCAGTTCTTC | CASSGTGGSYNEQFF | . | TRBJ2-1 | . | TRBV5-4
TGTGCCTGGAGTGATGGACTAGCGGGAGAGTGGGGAGAGACCCAGTACTTC | CAWSDGLAGEWGETQYF | TRBD2 | TRBJ2-5 | . | TRBV30
TGTGCCAGCAGCCTCGGACTAGCGGGAGGGCCTGATGGAGATACGCAGTATTTT | CASSLGLAGGPDGDTQYF | TRBD2 | TRBJ2-3 | . | TRBV11-3
TGTGCCAGTAGCCAATTTAAAGGGGGCTACGAGCAGTACTTC | CASSQFKGGYEQYF | . | TRBJ2-7 | . | TRBV19
TGTGCCAGCAGAACTGGGACTAGCGGGATAGCGGATACGCAGTATTTT | CASRTGTSGIADTQYF | TRBD2 | TRBJ2-3 | . | TRBV7-6
TGTGCCAGCAGCAACGACGGGACAATCTCTGGAAACACCATATATTTT | CASSNDGTISGNTIYF | . | TRBJ1-3 | . | TRBV5-6
TGTGCCAGCAGCTTGTTTGGTAGCGGGGGGACCGGGGAGCTGTTTTTT | CASSLFGSGGTGELFF | TRBD2 | TRBJ2-2 | . | TRBV5-4
TGCGCCAGCAGCGGGACAGGGAGCACTGAAGCTTTCTTT | CASSGTGSTEAFF | TRBD1 | TRBJ1-1 | . | TRBV5-1
TGTGCCAGCACACGGACAGCTTCTGGAAACACCATATATTTT | CASTRTASGNTIYF | . | TRBJ1-3 | few | TRBV6-1
TGCGCCAGCAGCTTGGCAGGAGGGCGCCGTGGGGATACGCAGTATTTT | CASSLAGGRRGDTQYF | . | TRBJ2-3 | . | TRBV5-1
TGTGCCATCAGGGGGGGAGGGAACACTGAAGCTTTCTTT | CAIRGGGNTEAFF | . | TRBJ1-1 | . | TRBV10-3
TGTGCCAGCAGCCCCGTCTTAGCGGGAGGGAAATACGAGCAGTACTTC | CASSPVLAGGKYEQYF | TRBD2 | TRBJ2-7 | few | TRBV7-8
TGTGCCAGCAGGTACGGACAGGGGGCTTCCGGCTACACCTTC | CASRYGQGASGYTF | TRBD1 | TRBJ1-2 | . | TRBV6-1
TGCAGCGTTGGAGAGGGGCCAACTAATGAAAAACTGTTTTTT | CSVGEGPTNEKLFF | . | TRBJ1-4 | . | TRBV29-1
TGTGCCAGTAGGACAGGTTATGGCTACACCTTC | CASRTGYGYTF | TRBD1 | TRBJ1-2 | once | TRBV7-9
TGTGCCAGCAGCTTTGGGCCTGAAGCTTTCTTT | CASSFGPEAFF | . | TRBJ1-1 | . | TRBV7-9
TGTGCCAGCAGTTTACATCGGGAGGGTTACGAGCAGTACTTC | CASSLHREGYEQYF | TRBD2 | TRBJ2-7 | once | TRBV28
TGTGCCAGCAGTTACTCGACAGGGTCCCCGTATGGCTACACCTTC | CASSYSTGSPYGYTF | TRBD1 | TRBJ1-2 | . | TRBV6-5
TGTGCCAGCAGTTTACAGGCTAGCGGGAAAGGGAGAAATGAGCAGTTCTTC | CASSLQASGKGRNEQFF | TRBD2 | TRBJ2-1 | . | TRBV28
TGTTCCAGCAGCTTAGCAACAGTCTACAATGAGCAGTTCTTC | CSSSLATVYNEQFF | . | TRBJ2-1 | few | TRBV7-9
TGTGCCAGCAGTCGTCTAGCGGTACCCTACGAGCAGTACTTC | CASSRLAVPYEQYF | TRBD2 | TRBJ2-7 | few | TRBV28
TGTGCCAGCTCACCCGCCGGACAGGTCTCTGGAAACACCATATATTTT | CASSPAGQVSGNTIYF | TRBD1 | TRBJ1-3 | . | TRBV18
TGTGCCAGCAGCTTAGCGGGACAGGGCTACGAGCAGTACTTC | CASSLAGQGYEQYF | TRBD1 | TRBJ2-7 | few | TRBV7-6
TGTGCCAGCAGCTTAGATTTGACTAGCGGATACGAGCAGTACTTC | CASSLDLTSGYEQYF | TRBD2 | TRBJ2-7 | few | TRBV7-8
TGTGCCAGCAGTTTCGGACTAGCGGTTAACACCGGGGAGCTGTTTTTT | CASSFGLAVNTGELFF | TRBD2 | TRBJ2-2 | . | TRBV6-5
TGTGCCAGCAGCCTGGGACAGCCCGGCGAGCAGTACTTC | CASSLGQPGEQYF | TRBD1 | TRBJ2-7 | many | TRBV11-2
TGTGCCAGCTCCTTAGGGGGTTGGGATACGCAGTATTTT | CASSLGGWDTQYF | . | TRBJ2-3 | . | TRBV18
TGTGCCAGCAAGTCAGGGTATATTGGAAACACCATATATTTT | CASKSGYIGNTIYF | . | TRBJ1-3 | few | TRBV27
TGTGCCAGCAGCCTAGGGGGCTCGGATACGCAGTATTTT | CASSLGGSDTQYF | TRBD1 | TRBJ2-3 | . | TRBV13
TGTGCCAGCAGTTACTCGCCAGGGGCAGGCACTGAAGCTTTCTTT | CASSYSPGAGTEAFF | . | TRBJ1-1 | . | TRBV6-5
TGTGCCAGCAGCTTGATAGTTGCTGGGGCCAACGTCCTGACTTTC | CASSLIVAGANVLTF | . | TRBJ2-6 | . | TRBV5-4
TGTGCCACCAACAGGGAAGCGGAAGAGACCCAGTACTTC | CATNREAEETQYF | . | TRBJ2-5 | . | TRBV15
TGTGCCAGCAGTTGGGCGCGGGGGAGCACAGATACGCAGTATTTT | CASSWARGSTDTQYF | TRBD2 | TRBJ2-3 | few | TRBV6-5
TGCGCCAGCAGTGAGAAGCAGGGAAGGAACTATGGCTACACCTTC | CASSEKQGRNYGYTF | . | TRBJ1-2 | few | TRBV10-1
TGTGCCAGCAGTTTTGGCGTCCGGGGGGGGCCCTACGAGCAGTACTTC | CASSFGVRGGPYEQYF | TRBD2 | TRBJ2-7 | . | TRBV28
TGTGCCAGCAGGGGGGGTCCGGCGGGGACTGAAGCTTTCTTT | CASRGGPAGTEAFF | . | TRBJ1-1 | . | TRBV5-4
TGCGCCAGCAGCTTGGAGGTCGGCGGCACTACCGCTGGCAATGAGCAGTTCTTC | CASSLEVGGTTAGNEQFF | . | TRBJ2-1 | . | TRBV5-1
TGTGCCAGCAGCTCGACAGGGTACGCTGAAGCTTTCTTT | CASSSTGYAEAFF | TRBD1 | TRBJ1-1 | . | TRBV11-2
TGTGCCAGCGCGACAGGGGAATTGTACCAAGAGACCCAGTACTTC | CASATGELYQETQYF | TRBD1 | TRBJ2-5 | . | TRBV28